This T cell receptor (beta chain) came from a study of blood T cell repertoires in COVID-19. Study-wide background: Collection of acute and convalescent COVID-19 samples took place in the United States, Italy and Spain. The analysed material was cDNA or gDNA that came from T cells, B-cell-depleted T cells, or PBMCs.

The assay was immunoSEQ multiplex PCR, and TCRdb's table has in-frame clones only and misses some. Altogether hundreds of thousands of clones are present, around 89% being singletons, with the ten largest covering about 5.9%. Seattle researchers signed up patients amid active infection and tracked them longitudinally. J gave up 2 bases and V 4 bases, and 7 bases lay outside the gene matches. This CDR3 is 16 amino acids long. The V gene's germline CDR1 is MGHDK and CDR2 SYGVNS. The rearrangement joins TRBV25-1 to TRBJ1-3, with TRBD1 matching over 8 bases. The sample taken for sequencing was peripheral blood. The TCR was taken from a woman in her thirties with COVID-19, enrolled during active disease. Here the CDR3 reads CASSVHTQGAGNTIYF. The CDR3 DNA follows: TGTGCCAGCAGTGTCCACACACAGGGGGCTGGAAACACCATATATTTT.